A single sample gave rise to the 19 T cell receptor beta chains below, sequenced in a study of siplizumab effects on memory and regulatory T cells. The protocol was immunoSEQ multiplex PCR, while the TCRdb copy is restricted to in-frame clones and leaves out a portion. Of around 86,000 clones in the sample, nearly 95% were seen once. Sequencing used non-Treg CD4+ T cells sorted from blood. The receptor set was obtained from a human donor in good health.

The gene calls are TRBV7-9 and TRBJ2-2; D gene unclear. The ends were cut back, 1 base at V and 0 bases at J, with 12 bases in the middle. The CDR3 sequence is 17 residues long. Germline V gives CDR1 SEHNR, CDR2 FQNEAQ (reference sequence). The CDR3 here is CASSLVSPSSNTGELFF. The CDR3 bases are TGTGCCAGCAGCTTAGTTTCCCCCAGCTCGAACACCGGGGAGCTGTTTTTT.

The V gene is TRBV5-1, the J gene TRBJ2-3; TRBD1 matches at 7 bases. CDR3 size: 18 residues. J lost 4 bases, V lost 4 bases, and 18 bases had no gene match. The germline CDR1 and CDR2 sequences are SGHRS and YFSETQ. CDR3 amino acids: CASSPNTGQAFSPDTQYF. CDR3 sequence (DNA): TGCGCCAGCAGCCCCAACACTGGACAGGCTTTTTCCCCAGATACGCAGTATTTT.

The table lists this clone with a count of one. This chain connects TRBV5-1 to TRBJ2-2; 10 nucleotides agree with TRBD2. Germline trimming cut 0 bases from V and 2 bases from J; bases unmatched to any gene: 4. The germline V gene encodes CDR1 SGHRS and CDR2 YFSETQ. This CDR3 is built from 17 residues. The CDR3 protein is CASSLARTSGNTGELFF. The CDR3, as DNA: TGCGCCAGCAGCTTGGCCAGGACTAGCGGAAACACCGGGGAGCTGTTTTTT.

The chain uses TRBV5-1 and TRBJ2-7; TRBD1 matches 11 bases. This CDR3 comprises 14 residues. J lost 2 bases, V lost 3 bases, and 1 base had no gene match. Germline V CDR1 and CDR2: SGHRS, YFSETQ. CDR3 protein: CASSSDRGPYEQYF. The DNA for the CDR3 is TGCGCCAGCAGCTCGGACAGGGGGCCCTACGAGCAGTACTTC.

This chain uses TRBV19 with TRBJ2-7, with 7 bases lining up with TRBD1. Germline CDR1 is LNHDA and CDR2 is SQIVND (reference sequence). Germline trimming cut 4 bases from V and 5 bases from J; bases unmatched to any gene: 2. CDR3 length equals 12 residues. CDR3 nucleotide sequence: TGTGCCAGTAGTAGGGGACAGAACGAGCAGTACTTC. Translation gives CASSRGQNEQYF.

This chain links TRBV7-8 with TRBJ2-1, with TRBD2 matching over 8 bases. Germline V gene lookup returns CDR1 SGHVS and CDR2 FQNEAQ. This CDR3 spans 13 amino acids. J lost 7 bases, V lost 3 bases, and 2 bases had no gene match. This chain's CDR3 is CASSFAGGNEQFF. Here the CDR3 DNA reads TGTGCCAGCAGCTTCGCGGGGGGTAATGAGCAGTTCTTC.

The chain combines TRBV14 with TRBJ2-7; TRBD1 agrees at 11 bases. The V gene end was trimmed by 6 bases and the J gene end by 2 bases; junction bases not matched to a gene: 6. There are 15 residues in the CDR3. Germline CDR1 reads SGHDN; CDR2 reads FVKESK. CDR3 sequence reads: CASRRTGGPPYEQYF. For the CDR3, the DNA is TGTGCCAGCAGAAGGACAGGGGGCCCCCCCTACGAGCAGTACTTC.

The genes are TRBV7-9 and TRBJ2-6; D remains unclear. CDR1 is SEHNR and CDR2 is FQNEAQ in the germline V gene (reference sequence). Deletions cut 2 bases from V and 0 bases from J, with 8 bases between. The CDR3 is made up of 16 amino acids. The CDR3 region has the DNA TGTGCCAGCAGCTTAAATCAGGTCTCTGGGGCCAACGTCCTGACTTTC. Translating gives CASSLNQVSGANVLTF.

The CDR3 sequence is CASSQTAVYGYTF. DNA for the CDR3: TGCGCCAGCTCCCAAACCGCGGTCTATGGCTACACCTTC. The chain uses TRBV4-1 and TRBJ1-2; the D is unclear. Germline CDR1 MGHRA, CDR2 YSYEKL. The V gene lost 8 bases and the J gene lost 4 bases, with 14 bases spanning the gap. The CDR3 has 13 residues.

The count of this clone is one. CDR3 loop: CASSKALWDRCEKLFF. In DNA, the CDR3 is TGTGCCAGCAGCAAAGCGCTTTGGGACAGGTGTGAAAAACTGTTTTTT. This chain joins TRBV21-1 and TRBJ1-4; TRBD1, the D gene given by the table, was not confirmed from the DNA. TRBV21-1 corresponds to a pseudogene. The CDR3 is 16 residues long.

V gene TRBV19 combines with J gene TRBJ2-1; D is ambiguous. This CDR3 is built from 15 residues. Trimming cost V 0 bases and J 4 bases, with 10 bases left between them. CDR1 LNHDA and CDR2 SQIVND come from the germline V gene (reference sequence). CDR3 nucleotides: TGTGCCAGTAGTATAGACCGCGGTCGTTACAATGAGCAGTTCTTC. This gives the protein CASSIDRGRYNEQFF.

The genes are TRBV7-3 and TRBJ2-6; D ambiguous. CDR3 length: 13 residues. V lost 5 bases, J lost 0 bases, and 2 bases lay in between. The germline V gene encodes CDR1 SGHTA and CDR2 FQGTGA. CDR3 DNA sequence: TGTGCCAGCAGCCACTCTGGGGCCAACGTCCTGACTTTC. Amino acids: CASSHSGANVLTF.

The V and J genes are TRBV2 and TRBJ2-5, with a weak D call TRBD1 (5 bases). Matching the DNA end better, TRBJ2-7 makes the J call doubtful. The CDR3 loop spans 14 amino acids. Germline V gives CDR1 SNHLY, CDR2 FYNNEI. CDR3 amino acids: CASSVQAVNYEQYF. The CDR3 DNA sequence: TGTGCCAGCAGTGTACAGGCCGTTAACTACGAGCAGTACTTC.

The rearrangement links TRBV12-2 to TRBJ2-1; the D call in the table, TRBD2, was not verified against the DNA. TRBV12-2 is assigned pseudogene status. The CDR3 loop spans 15 amino acids. The CDR3 sequence: CASRRTSGRRNEQFF. The CDR3 coding sequence is TGTGCAAGTCGCCGGACTAGCGGGAGACGGAATGAGCAGTTCTTC.

The rearrangement joins TRBV6-5 to TRBJ1-3; D remains unclear. The CDR3 consists of 14 residues. Trimming took off 9 bases at V and 0 bases at J, with 12 bases between the two ends. CDR1 is MNHEY, CDR2 SVGAGI, per germline. Written as DNA, the CDR3 is TGTGCCAGTGGGGAGGTGAGCTCTGGAAACACCATATATTTT. Translating gives CASGEVSSGNTIYF.

This clone was seen a single time. V gene TRBV25-1 combines with J gene TRBJ1-2; D is undetermined. The CDR3 has 15 amino acids. Germline V CDR1 and CDR2: MGHDK, SYGVNS. The V end was cut by 1 base, the J end by 0 bases, with 9 bases between. The CDR3 bases are TGTGCCAGCAGTGAATTCGACCCTACTAACTATGGCTACACCTTC. The encoded protein is CASSEFDPTNYGYTF.

The chain employs TRBV5-1 and TRBJ2-3, with 8 positions matching TRBD2. Trimming removed 2 bases from V and 3 bases from J; junction bases left unmatched: 5. The CDR3 covers 15 residues. Germline loops: CDR1 SGHRS, CDR2 YFSETQ. CDR3 protein: CASSFGTSETDTQYF. As DNA, the CDR3 is TGCGCCAGCAGCTTCGGGACTAGTGAGACAGATACGCAGTATTTT.

CDR3 in DNA: TGTGCCAGCAGTTCGAGCGGCGACAATGAGCAGTTCTTC. Its translation: CASSSSGDNEQFF. J is TRBJ2-1 and V is TRBV6-5, with D possibly TRBD2 on 5 matching bases. CDR3 length: 13 amino acids. CDR1 is MNHEY, CDR2 SVGAGI, per germline. With 4 bases removed from V and 5 bases from J, the gap between germline ends came to 9 bases.

The rearrangement joins TRBV7-7 to TRBJ1-3, with 9 bases identical to TRBD1. The CDR3 runs to 16 residues. Germline CDR1 and CDR2: SSHAT and FNYEAQ (reference sequence). DNA for the CDR3: TGTGCTAGCCCCCCGGACCGGGACAGGGAAGGAAACACCATATATTTT. Translated: CASPPDRDREGNTIYF.